Here is one T cell receptor (beta chain) with its context. The specificity of this receptor is unknown. Base qualities are not provided; no much larger clone lies one nucleotide away. This record belongs to a study of CD8 T cells in ankylosing spondylitis (dated 2017 in TCRdb). The study in broad terms: T cell receptor beta repertoires were profiled in healthy donors and ankylosing spondylitis patients so that disease-linked TCR variants could be found. The full study cohort comprised about 23 ankylosing spondylitis patients and roughly 100 healthy donors. Peripheral blood was sampled, and synovial fluid was additionally collected from ankylosing spondylitis patients. The full study reports these points: Some of the motif variants had been reported before in the synovial fluid and blood of reactive arthritis patients, a finding that suggests common disease-initiation mechanisms. The disease-linked clones were reported to be significantly enriched in matched synovial fluid samples from ankylosing spondylitis patients. A TCR beta motif made up of several highly homologous amino acid variants appeared to be characteristic of blood from ankylosing spondylitis patients. The disease-linked clones showed a CD8+ phenotype and occurred at relatively low frequencies in peripheral blood.

Sequenced using an Illumina HiSeq 2500. Quantitative 5'-RACE with molecular barcodes was used to prepare TCR beta libraries. Regarding the original processing steps: A new computational method, built on a probabilistic model of VDJ rearrangement, was used to identify disease-linked TCR variants. The raw public data were reprocessed by TCRdb itself: fastp quality trimming at Q25, MiXCR clonotype calling, in-frame beta chains only. Each CDR3 protein gets just one entry, which takes the most common genes and DNA from the rows behind it. These V and J calls originate from TCRdb's pipeline instead of the authors' own analysis. Within this sample are hundreds of thousands of distinct CDR3 sequences, with approximately 17% of them counted one time only. Just over 1% of the sample goes to the ten largest clones. Taken from the germline V gene, the CDR1 and CDR2 loops are MNHNS and SASEGT. V is cut by 6 bases and J by 2 bases, and the space between the germline ends is 20 bases. Taken from cysteine to phenylalanine, the CDR3 has 16 residues. This entry keeps only the CDR3 DNA: 48 bases, framed from base 1.

The receptor chain draws on TRBV6-1 and TRBJ2-7; TRBD1 might be the D gene, on 6 matching bases. This sequence was found in a male donor with ankylosing spondylitis. The sequenced material came from blood, either unsorted or a sorted T cell fraction (not recorded which). The CDR3 amino acid sequence is: CASRKHSTGTPYEQYF. The nucleotides read TGTGCCAGCAGAAAACATTCCACAGGGACCCCCTACGAGCAGTACTTC.